The present entry profiles one T cell receptor beta chain with its context. Its matching antigen is unknown. At cycle 4 day 1, cycle 7 day 1, and baseline, blood was sampled. TCRdb's table, derived via immunoSEQ multiplex PCR, lists solely in-frame clones and lacks some. Among more than 75,000 clones listed, about 80% were seen once. The CDR3 extends over 15 amino acids. The germline gives CDR1 LNHNV, CDR2 YYDKDF (reference sequence). The V and J ends lost 0 bases and 2 bases respectively, with 8 bases between them. The sample is drawn from a study of OX40 agonist ivuxolimab in advanced cancers. Overall study context: The patients received ivuxolimab by intravenous route every 2 weeks at 0.01 to 10 mg/kg. Cohort: more than 75% men, mean age around 55, aged about 20 to 79. Study outcomes and limitations: Which antigen the expanded peripheral T cells recognized is unknown.

V and J are TRBV15 and TRBJ1-5, with D possibly matching TRBD1 (5 bases). This clonotype originated in an adult with an advanced solid tumor such as melanoma, head and neck, liver or kidney cancer. The specimen comprised CD4+ or CD8+ T cells sorted from blood, sampled in a trial of the OX40 agonist ivuxolimab. The CDR3: CATSRDVGGNQPQHF. The CDR3 region has the DNA TGTGCCACCAGCAGAGATGTGGGGGGCAATCAGCCCCAGCATTTT.